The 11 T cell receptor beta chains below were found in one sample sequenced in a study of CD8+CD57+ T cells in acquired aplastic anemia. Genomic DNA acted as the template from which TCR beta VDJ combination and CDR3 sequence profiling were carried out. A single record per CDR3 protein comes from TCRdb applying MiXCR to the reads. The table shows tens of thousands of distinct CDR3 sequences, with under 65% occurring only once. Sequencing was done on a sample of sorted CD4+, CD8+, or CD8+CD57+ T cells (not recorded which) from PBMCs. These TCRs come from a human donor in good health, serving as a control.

The CDR3 reads CASSESSVATDTQYF. CDR3 DNA: TGCGCCAGCAGTGAGTCTAGCGTGGCCACAGATACGCAGTATTTT. The chain links TRBV10-1 to TRBJ2-3, with D tentatively TRBD2 (5 bases). V lost 0 bases and J lost 2, with 9 bases in between. The germline V gene has CDR1 WNHNN and CDR2 SYGVQD (reference sequence). The CDR3 runs 15 residues.

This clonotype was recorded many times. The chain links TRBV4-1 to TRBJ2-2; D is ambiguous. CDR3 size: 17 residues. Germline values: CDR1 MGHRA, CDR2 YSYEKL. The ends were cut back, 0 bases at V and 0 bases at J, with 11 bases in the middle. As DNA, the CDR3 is TGCGCCAGCAGCCAAGAGGGCCGCAGAACGAACACCGGGGAGCTGTTTTTT. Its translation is CASSQEGRRTNTGELFF.

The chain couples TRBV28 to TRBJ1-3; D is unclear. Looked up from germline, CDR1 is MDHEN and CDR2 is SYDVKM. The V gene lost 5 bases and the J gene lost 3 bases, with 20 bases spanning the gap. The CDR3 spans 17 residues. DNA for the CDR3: TGTGCCAGCAGTACTTATAAGGTTTCTCTGGGTGGAAACACCATATATTTT. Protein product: CASSTYKVSLGGNTIYF. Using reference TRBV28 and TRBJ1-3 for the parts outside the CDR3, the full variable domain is DVKVTQSSRYLVKRTGEKVFLECVQDMDHENMFWYRQDPGLGLRLIYFSYDVKMKEKGDIPEGYSVSREKKERFSLILESASTNQTSMYLCASSTYKVSLGGNTIYFGEGSWLTVV.

The CDR3 region is CASSRDRNSPLHF. The CDR3 nucleotides read TGTGCCAGCAGCCGGGACCGTAATTCACCCCTCCACTTT. The chain recombines TRBV7-9 with TRBJ1-6, with D maybe TRBD1 (5 bases). The CDR3 length is 13 residues. Germline V gives CDR1 SEHNR, CDR2 FQNEAQ (reference sequence). With 5 bases removed from V and 6 bases from J, the gap between germline ends came to 8 bases. The full variable domain, its missing parts supplied by reference TRBV7-9 and TRBJ1-6, is DTGVSQNPRHKITKRGQNVTFRCDPISEHNRLYWYRQTLGQGPEFLTYFQNEAQLEKSRLLSDRFSAERPKGSFSTLEIQRTEQGDSAMYLCASSRDRNSPLHFGNGTRLTVT.

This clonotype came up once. The CDR3 region has the DNA TGTGCCAGCGCGGGAACAGGGGGGGTCCCTTATGGCTACACCTTC. Translation gives CASAGTGGVPYGYTF. The chain recombines TRBV9 with TRBJ1-2; 8 bases fit TRBD1. This CDR3 region has 15 residues. Per the germline V gene, CDR1 is SGDLS and CDR2 is YYNGEE. V shed 7 bases and J 5 bases; nucleotides not matched to a gene: 13.

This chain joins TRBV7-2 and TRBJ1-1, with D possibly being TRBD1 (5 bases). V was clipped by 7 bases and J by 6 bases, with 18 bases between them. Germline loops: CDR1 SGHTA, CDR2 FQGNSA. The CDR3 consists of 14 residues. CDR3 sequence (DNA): TGTGCCAGCACTTATTTCGACAGTGGTTCTGAAGCTTTCTTT. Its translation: CASTYFDSGSEAFF.

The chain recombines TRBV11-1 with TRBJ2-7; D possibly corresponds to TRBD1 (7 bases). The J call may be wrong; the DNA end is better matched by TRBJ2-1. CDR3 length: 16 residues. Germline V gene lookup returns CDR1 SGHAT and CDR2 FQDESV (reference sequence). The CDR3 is CASSYRQGGASYEQFF. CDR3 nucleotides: TGTGCCAGCAGCTACAGACAGGGAGGAGCTTCCTACGAGCAGTTCTTC.

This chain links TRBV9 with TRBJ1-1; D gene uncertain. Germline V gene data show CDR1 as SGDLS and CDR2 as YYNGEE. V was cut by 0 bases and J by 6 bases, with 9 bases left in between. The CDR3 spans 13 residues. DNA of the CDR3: TGTGCCAGCAGCGTAGGGGCCGGGGCTGAAGCTTTCTTT. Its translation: CASSVGAGAEAFF.

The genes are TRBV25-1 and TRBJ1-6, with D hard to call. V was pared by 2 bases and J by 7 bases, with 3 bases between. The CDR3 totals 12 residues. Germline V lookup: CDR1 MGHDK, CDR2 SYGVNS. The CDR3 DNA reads TGTGCCAGCAGTGAACAGAATTCACCCCTCCACTTT. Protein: CASSEQNSPLHF.

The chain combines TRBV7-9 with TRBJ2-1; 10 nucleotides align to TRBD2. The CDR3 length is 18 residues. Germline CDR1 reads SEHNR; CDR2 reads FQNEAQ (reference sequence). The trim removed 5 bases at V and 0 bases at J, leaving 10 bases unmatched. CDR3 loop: CASSPPMRLAGSYNEQFF. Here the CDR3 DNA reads TGTGCCAGCAGCCCCCCCATGCGACTAGCGGGCTCCTACAATGAGCAGTTCTTC.

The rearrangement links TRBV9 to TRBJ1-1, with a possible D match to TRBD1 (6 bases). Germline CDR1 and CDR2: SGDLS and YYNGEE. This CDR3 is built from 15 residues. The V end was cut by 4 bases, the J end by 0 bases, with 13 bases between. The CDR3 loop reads CASSSLGTLNTEAFF. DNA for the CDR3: TGTGCCAGCAGCTCCCTCGGGACACTGAACACTGAAGCTTTCTTT.